This T cell receptor (beta chain) was sequenced for a study of shared clonotypes between healthy human individuals. Study-wide results and limits: Naive subsets generally had larger estimated richness than memory subsets. Non-shared clonotypes displayed generation probabilities falling below those of clonotypes present in all four donors. In having few donors, the study represented limited genetic and exposure-history diversity.

This clone was seen once. The antigen is not known. Per the germline V gene, CDR1 is SNHLY and CDR2 is FYNNEI. The CDR3 totals 16 residues. The V gene end was trimmed by 6 bases and the J gene end by 4 bases; junction bases not matched to a gene: 13. The study drew its donors from healthy HIV-negative adults without recent acute infections or vaccinations. This table comes from immunoSEQ multiplex PCR, and its TCRdb copy is limited to in-frame clones, with some not included. The sample lists roughly 1,100,000 clones, about 70% occurring once. The chain uses TRBV2 and TRBJ2-3; 7 bases are a match to TRBD1. The clonotype was recovered from a young man in good health. Sequencing was carried out using memory CD4+ T cells sorted from blood. Sample subset: CD45RA-negative fraction. CDR3 bases: TGTGCCAGCAGCGAGGGGAACAGGGGTTTATCAGATACGCAGTATTTT. Translated: CASSEGNRGLSDTQYF.